One sample yielded the 14 T cell receptor beta chains listed below, sequenced in a study of brain T cells in children with intractable seizures. The sample's time point: blood from clinic visit 5 months post-surgery; TSC patient then seizure free. TCRdb's copy holds only in-frame clones and misses some; the assay was immunoSEQ multiplex PCR. The sample has about 320,000 clones; approximately 93% are singletons. The source material was peripheral blood, sampled about 5 months after surgery. The source is a boy in the first two years of life with tuberous sclerosis and intractable seizures.

The rearrangement joins TRBV7-2 to TRBJ2-3, with TRBD2 as a possible D gene (5 bases). CDR1 and CDR2 (germline): SGHTA, FQGNSA. V was trimmed by 3 bases and J by 0 bases, leaving 13 bases between them. The CDR3 contains 16 residues. CDR3: CASSLPGGPSTDTQYF. CDR3 nucleotides: TGTGCCAGCAGCTTGCCTGGCGGGCCTAGCACAGATACGCAGTATTTT.

This clone was detected only once. The chain uses TRBV2 and TRBJ1-6; no reliable D call. The V gene's germline CDR1 is SNHLY and CDR2 FYNNEI. The CDR3 has 13 amino acids. Between the trimmed V and J ends, which lost 5 bases and 6 bases, there was a span of 8 bases. The CDR3 region has the DNA TGTGCCAGCAGTAATACCCCTAATTCACCCCTCCACTTT. It yields the protein CASSNTPNSPLHF.

The chain employs TRBV14 and TRBJ2-6; no firm D call. Germline assignment: CDR1 SGHDN and CDR2 FVKESK. The germline V and J ends were trimmed by 6 bases and 4 bases, with 4 bases remaining between them. The CDR3 runs to 12 residues. The DNA for the CDR3 is TGTGCCAGCAGGGGCGGGGCCAACGTCCTGACTTTC. This translates into CASRGGANVLTF.

The V and J genes are TRBV11-2 and TRBJ2-3, with 8 bases aligning to TRBD2. Looked up from germline, CDR1 is SGHAT and CDR2 is FQNNGV. This CDR3 is built from 16 residues. Trimming cost V 1 base and J 3 bases; bases outside gene matches: 6. CDR3 in DNA: TGTGCCAGCAGCTTAGTTACGGGAGGGAGGACAGATACGCAGTATTTT. This gives the protein CASSLVTGGRTDTQYF.

The V and J genes are TRBV7-3 and TRBJ1-1, with 12 nucleotides matching TRBD1. The CDR3 runs to 17 residues. Per germline, CDR1 SGHTA and CDR2 FQGTGA. The trim removed 2 bases at V and 4 bases at J, leaving 8 bases unmatched. Written as DNA, the CDR3 is TGTGCCAGCAGCTTAGGTGGGACAGGGGGCTCGGGCACTGAAGCTTTCTTT. It translates to CASSLGGTGGSGTEAFF.

The chain has TRBV6-1 and TRBJ2-1; no definite D call. Deletions cut 0 bases from V and 0 bases from J, with 6 bases between. Germline CDR1 is MNHNS and CDR2 is SASEGT. CDR3 size: 15 residues. The DNA for the CDR3 is TGTGCCAGCAGTGAAGCGGGATACTCCTACAATGAGCAGTTCTTC. The encoded protein is CASSEAGYSYNEQFF.

The gene calls are TRBV7-9 and TRBJ2-7, with D possibly being TRBD1 or TRBD2 (5 bases each). CDR3 length: 12 amino acids. The germline V and J ends were trimmed by 6 bases and 6 bases, with 12 bases remaining between them. CDR1 SEHNR and CDR2 FQNEAQ come from the germline V gene (reference sequence). The CDR3 is CASSLGTTEQYF. In nucleotides, the CDR3 is TGTGCCAGCAGTTTGGGGACCACCGAGCAGTACTTC. The full variable domain, its missing parts supplied by reference TRBV7-9 and TRBJ2-7, is DTGVSQNPRHKITKRGQNVTFRCDPISEHNRLYWYRQTLGQGPEFLTYFQNEAQLEKSRLLSDRFSAERPKGSFSTLEIQRTEQGDSAMYLCASSLGTTEQYFGPGTRLTVT.

The V call is TRBV18, the J call TRBJ2-7; the match to TRBD2 covers 12 bases. This CDR3 comprises 17 residues. CDR1 and CDR2 (germline): KGHSH, LQKENI. Trimming took 2 bases from V and 6 from J; bases not matched to a gene: 11. The CDR3 DNA sequence: TGTGCCAGCTCACCAACTCCCCCTAGCGGGAGGGGCCGCGAGCAGTACTTC. Its protein is CASSPTPPSGRGREQYF.

The rearrangement uses TRBV3-1 (or the pseudogene TRBV3-2) and TRBJ2-7; 11 nucleotides match TRBD2. Germline-derived CDR1 and CDR2 are LGHDT and YNNKEL (reference sequence). The V segment lost 1 base and the J segment 2 bases; nucleotides outside the gene matches: 4. The CDR3 has 16 amino acids. CDR3: CASSQGLAGGPYEQYF. For the CDR3, the DNA is TGTGCCAGCAGCCAAGGGCTAGCGGGGGGCCCCTACGAGCAGTACTTC.

J is TRBJ2-7 and V is TRBV5-6, with D tentatively TRBD1 (6 bases). Looked up from germline, CDR1 is SGHDT and CDR2 is YYEEEE. The V and J ends lost 4 bases and 3 bases respectively, with 11 bases between them. This CDR3 has 13 amino acids. CDR3 sequence: CASSAQGIYEQYF. CDR3 nucleotides: TGTGCCAGCAGCGCTCAGGGGATCTACGAGCAGTACTTC. The whole variable domain, remainder taken from reference TRBV5-6 and TRBJ2-7, is DAGVTQSPTHLIKTRGQQVTLRCSPKSGHDTVSWYQQALGQGPQFIFQYYEEEERQRGNFPDRFSGHQFPNYSSELNVNALLLGDSALYLCASSAQGIYEQYFGPGTRLTVT.

The chain carries TRBV7-2 and TRBJ2-7; D gene unclear. CDR1 is SGHTA, CDR2 FQGNSA, per germline. CDR3 length: 16 residues. V was shortened by 4 bases and J by 2 bases, with 18 bases between the two germline ends. The CDR3, as DNA: TGTGCCAGCAGCTCAGACCTCCTGGGTGAGCCCTACGAGCAGTACTTC. Encoded protein: CASSSDLLGEPYEQYF.

The chain has TRBV6-1 and TRBJ2-3, with TRBD1 as a possible D gene (5 bases). V lost 3 bases and J lost 0, with 13 bases in between. The CDR3 loop spans 16 amino acids. The germline V gene encodes CDR1 MNHNS and CDR2 SASEGT. For the CDR3, the DNA is TGTGCCAGCAGTGACCACAGGTATCCTAGCACAGATACGCAGTATTTT. It yields the protein CASSDHRYPSTDTQYF.

This chain links TRBV27 with TRBJ1-4; unclear D gene. V lost 1 base, J lost 5 bases, and 8 bases lay in between. Germline assignment: CDR1 MNHEY and CDR2 SMNVEV (reference sequence). The CDR3 runs 14 residues. CDR3 nucleotides: TGTGCCAGCAGTTTATACTGGGGAAATGAAAAACTGTTTTTT. Translated: CASSLYWGNEKLFF.

This chain joins TRBV30 and TRBJ2-5; maybe TRBD1 (6 bases). The CDR3 sequence is 12 residues long. Germline assignment: CDR1 GTSNPN and CDR2 SVGIG (reference sequence). Trimming removed 5 bases from V and 0 bases from J, with 7 bases in between. The CDR3 loop is CAWDRYQETQYF. The CDR3 region has the DNA TGTGCCTGGGACAGGTACCAAGAGACCCAGTACTTC.